This TCR beta chain was found in a study of glioma-infiltrating T cells. Ten or more counts support this clonotype. CDR1 is SGHTA and CDR2 is FQGTGA in the germline V gene. V was pared by 1 base and J by 2 bases, with 4 bases of the junction left unmatched. This CDR3 comprises 15 residues. The iRepertoire nested amplicon-rescue multiplex PCR amplified TCR alpha and beta CDR3s from RNA. Tissue mRNA or PBMC total RNA, about 85-400 ng, went into one-step reverse transcription and amplification. TCRdb redid the calling of the multiplex PCR reads with MiXCR, one entry per CDR3 protein. The repertoire includes around 93,000 distinct CDR3 sequences, approximately 40% of them detected once, and about two fifths sits in the top ten.

The chain uses TRBV7-3 and TRBJ2-5; 7 bases line up with TRBD2. What was sequenced was glioma tissue, nonneoplastic brain tissue, or PBMCs (not recorded which). The receptor was isolated from a human donor with low-grade glioma or glioblastoma, undergoing nonglioma brain surgery, or in good health (not recorded which). The CDR3 bases are TGTGCCAGCAGCTTAAGGGGGGGGGGGCAAGAGACCCAGTACTTC. Translated: CASSLRGGGQETQYF.